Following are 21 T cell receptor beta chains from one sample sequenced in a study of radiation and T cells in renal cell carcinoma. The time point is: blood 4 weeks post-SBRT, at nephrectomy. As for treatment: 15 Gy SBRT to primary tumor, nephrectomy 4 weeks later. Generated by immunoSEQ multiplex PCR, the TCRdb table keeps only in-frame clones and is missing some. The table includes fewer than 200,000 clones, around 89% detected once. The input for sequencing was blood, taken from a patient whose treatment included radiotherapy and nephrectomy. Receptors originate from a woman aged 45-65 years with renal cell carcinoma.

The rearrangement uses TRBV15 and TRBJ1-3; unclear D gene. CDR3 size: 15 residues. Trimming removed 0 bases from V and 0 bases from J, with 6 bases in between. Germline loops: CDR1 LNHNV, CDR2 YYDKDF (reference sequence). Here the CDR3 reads CATSRERYSGNTIYF. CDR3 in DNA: TGTGCCACCAGCAGAGAACGGTACTCTGGAAACACCATATATTTT.

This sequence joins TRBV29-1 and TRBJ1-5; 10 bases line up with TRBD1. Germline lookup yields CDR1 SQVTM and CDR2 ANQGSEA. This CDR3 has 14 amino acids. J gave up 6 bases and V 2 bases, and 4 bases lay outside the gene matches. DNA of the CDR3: TGCAGCGTTGAAACGACAGGGGGCGGTCAGCCCCAGCATTTT. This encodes CSVETTGGGQPQHF.

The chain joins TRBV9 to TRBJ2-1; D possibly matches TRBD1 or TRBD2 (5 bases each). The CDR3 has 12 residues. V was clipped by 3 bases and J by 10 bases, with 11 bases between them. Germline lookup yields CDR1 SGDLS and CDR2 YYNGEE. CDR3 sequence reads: CASSGEGWEQFF. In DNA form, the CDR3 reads TGTGCCAGCAGCGGAGAGGGGTGGGAGCAGTTCTTC. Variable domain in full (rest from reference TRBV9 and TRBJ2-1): DSGVTQTPKHLITATGQRVTLRCSPRSGDLSVYWYQQSLDQGLQFLIQYYNGEERAKGNILERFSAQQFPDLHSELNLSSLELGDSALYFCASSGEGWEQFFGPGTRLTVL.

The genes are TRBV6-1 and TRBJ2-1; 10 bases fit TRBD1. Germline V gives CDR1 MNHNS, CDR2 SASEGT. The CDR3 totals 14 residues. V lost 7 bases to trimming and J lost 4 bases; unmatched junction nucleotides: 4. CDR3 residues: CASTTDRGYNEQFF. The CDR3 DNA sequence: TGTGCCAGCACCACGGACAGGGGGTACAATGAGCAGTTCTTC.

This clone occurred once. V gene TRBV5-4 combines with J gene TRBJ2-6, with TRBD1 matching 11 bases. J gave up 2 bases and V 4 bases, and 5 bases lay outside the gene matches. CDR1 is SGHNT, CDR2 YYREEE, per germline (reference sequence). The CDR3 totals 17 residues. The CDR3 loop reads CASSPGQGAPGANVLTF. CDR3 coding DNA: TGTGCCAGCAGCCCTGGACAGGGGGCGCCTGGGGCCAACGTCCTGACTTTC. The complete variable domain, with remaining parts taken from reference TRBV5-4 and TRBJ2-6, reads ETGVTQSPTHLIKTRGQQVTLRCSSQSGHNTVSWYQQALGQGPQFIFQYYREEENGRGNFPPRFSGLQFPNYSSELNVNALELDDSALYLCASSPGQGAPGANVLTFGAGSRLTVL.

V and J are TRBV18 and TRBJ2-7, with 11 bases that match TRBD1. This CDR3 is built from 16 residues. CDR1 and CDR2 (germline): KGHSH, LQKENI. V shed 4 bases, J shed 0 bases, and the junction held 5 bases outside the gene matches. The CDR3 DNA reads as TGTGCCAGCTCACTGGGACAGGGGGTCAGCTCCTACGAGCAGTACTTC. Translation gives CASSLGQGVSSYEQYF.

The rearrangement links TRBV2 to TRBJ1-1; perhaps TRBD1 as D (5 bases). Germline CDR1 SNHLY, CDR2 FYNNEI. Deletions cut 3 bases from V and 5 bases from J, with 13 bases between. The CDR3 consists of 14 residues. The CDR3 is CASSEYGARTEAFF. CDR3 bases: TGTGCCAGCAGTGAGTACGGGGCGCGGACTGAAGCTTTCTTT.

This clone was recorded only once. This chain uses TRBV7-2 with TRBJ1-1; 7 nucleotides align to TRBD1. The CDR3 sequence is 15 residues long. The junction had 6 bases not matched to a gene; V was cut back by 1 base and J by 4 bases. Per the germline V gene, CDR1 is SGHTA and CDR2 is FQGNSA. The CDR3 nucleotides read TGTGCCAGCAGCTTAGAACCACAGGGGAGCACTGAAGCTTTCTTT. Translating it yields CASSLEPQGSTEAFF. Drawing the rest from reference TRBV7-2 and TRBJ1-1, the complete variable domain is GAGVSQSPSNKVTEKGKDVELRCDPISGHTALYWYRQSLGQGLEFLIYFQGNSAPDKSGLPSDRFSAERTGGSVSTLTIQRTQQEDSAVYLCASSLEPQGSTEAFFGQGTRLTVV.

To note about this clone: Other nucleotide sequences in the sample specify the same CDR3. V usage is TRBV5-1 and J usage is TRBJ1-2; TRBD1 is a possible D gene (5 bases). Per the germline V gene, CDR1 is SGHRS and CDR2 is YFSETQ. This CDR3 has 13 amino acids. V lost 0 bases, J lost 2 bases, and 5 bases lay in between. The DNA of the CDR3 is TGCGCCAGCAGCTTGGGGGGCAACTATGGCTACACCTTC. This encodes CASSLGGNYGYTF.

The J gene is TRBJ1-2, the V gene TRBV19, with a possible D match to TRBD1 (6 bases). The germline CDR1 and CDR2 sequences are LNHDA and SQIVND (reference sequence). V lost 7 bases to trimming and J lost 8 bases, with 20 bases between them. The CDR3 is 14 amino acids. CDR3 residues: CASNQIDRLGGYTF. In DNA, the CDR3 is TGTGCCAGTAACCAAATCGACAGGTTGGGAGGCTACACCTTC. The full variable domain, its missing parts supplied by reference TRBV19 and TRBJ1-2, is DGGITQSPKYLFRKEGQNVTLSCEQNLNHDAMYWYRQDPGQGLRLIYYSQIVNDFQKGDIAEGYSVSREKKESFPLTVTSAQKNPTAFYLCASNQIDRLGGYTFGSGTRLTVV.

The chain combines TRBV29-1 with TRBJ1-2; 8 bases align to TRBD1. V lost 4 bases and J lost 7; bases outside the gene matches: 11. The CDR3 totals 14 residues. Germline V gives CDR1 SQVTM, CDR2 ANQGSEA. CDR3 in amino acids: CSVATDRDFGGYTF. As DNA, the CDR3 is TGCAGCGTTGCCACGGACAGGGATTTTGGTGGCTACACCTTC.

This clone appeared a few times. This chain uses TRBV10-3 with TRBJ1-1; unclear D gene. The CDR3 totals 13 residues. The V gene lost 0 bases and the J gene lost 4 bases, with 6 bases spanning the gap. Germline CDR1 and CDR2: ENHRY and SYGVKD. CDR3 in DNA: TGTGCCATCAGTGAGTCAGCGTTCACTGAAGCTTTCTTT. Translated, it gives CAISESAFTEAFF.

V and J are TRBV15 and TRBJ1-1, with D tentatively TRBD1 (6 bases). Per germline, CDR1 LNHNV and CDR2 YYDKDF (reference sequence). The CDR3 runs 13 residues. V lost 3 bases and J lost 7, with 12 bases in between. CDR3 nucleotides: TGTGCCACCAGCAGGATACAGGGTATTGAAGCTTTCTTT. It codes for CATSRIQGIEAFF.

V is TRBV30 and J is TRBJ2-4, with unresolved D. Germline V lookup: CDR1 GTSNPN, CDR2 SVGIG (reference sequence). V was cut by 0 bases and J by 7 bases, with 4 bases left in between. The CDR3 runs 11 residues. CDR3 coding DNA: TGTGCCTGGAGTGTAGCGAACATTCAGTACTTC. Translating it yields CAWSVANIQYF. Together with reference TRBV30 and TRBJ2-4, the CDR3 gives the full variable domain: SQTIHQWPATLVQPVGSPLSLECTVEGTSNPNLYWYRQAAGRGLQLLFYSVGIGQISSEVPQNLSASRPQDRQFILSSKKLLLSDSGFYLCAWSVANIQYFGAGTRLSVL.

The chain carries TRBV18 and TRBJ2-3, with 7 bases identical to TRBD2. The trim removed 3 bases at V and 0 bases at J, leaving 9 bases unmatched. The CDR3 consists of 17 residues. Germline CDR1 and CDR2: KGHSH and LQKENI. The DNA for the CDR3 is TGTGCCAGCTCACCGCGACTAGCACGAGCTAGCACAGATACGCAGTATTTT. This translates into CASSPRLARASTDTQYF. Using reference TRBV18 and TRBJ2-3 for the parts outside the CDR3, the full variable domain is NAGVMQNPRHLVRRRGQEARLRCSPMKGHSHVYWYRQLPEEGLKFMVYLQKENIIDESGMPKERFSAEFPKEGPSILRIQQVVRGDSAAYFCASSPRLARASTDTQYFGPGTRLTVL.

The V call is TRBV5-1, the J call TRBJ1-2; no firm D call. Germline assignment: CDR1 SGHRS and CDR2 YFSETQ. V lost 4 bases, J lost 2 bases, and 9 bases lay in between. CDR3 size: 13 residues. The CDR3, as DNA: TGCGCCAGCAGCCCGATATTAAACTATGGCTACACCTTC. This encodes CASSPILNYGYTF.

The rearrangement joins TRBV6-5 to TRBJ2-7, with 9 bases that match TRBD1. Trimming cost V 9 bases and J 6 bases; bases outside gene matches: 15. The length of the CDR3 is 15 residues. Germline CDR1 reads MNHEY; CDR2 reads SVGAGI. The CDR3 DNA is TGTGCCAGTAAACTCCGGGACAGGGTATTTTCCGAGCAGTACTTC. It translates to CASKLRDRVFSEQYF.

Written as DNA, the CDR3 is TGTGCCAGCAGCCAAGATGGGCAAGCGGGGGGCCAAGAGACCCAGTACTTC. Amino acids: CASSQDGQAGGQETQYF. The chain couples TRBV4-2 to TRBJ2-5, with 9 bases fitting TRBD2. V shed 0 bases and J 1 base; nucleotides not matched to a gene: 6. Germline loops: CDR1 LGHNA, CDR2 YNFKEQ. CDR3 length equals 17 residues.

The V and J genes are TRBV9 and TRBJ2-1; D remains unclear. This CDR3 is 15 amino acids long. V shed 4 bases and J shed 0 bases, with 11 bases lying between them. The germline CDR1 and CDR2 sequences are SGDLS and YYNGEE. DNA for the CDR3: TGTGCCAGCAGCCCCCGGTTAGCCTCCTACAATGAGCAGTTCTTC. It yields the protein CASSPRLASYNEQFF. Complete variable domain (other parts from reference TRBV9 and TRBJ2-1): DSGVTQTPKHLITATGQRVTLRCSPRSGDLSVYWYQQSLDQGLQFLIQYYNGEERAKGNILERFSAQQFPDLHSELNLSSLELGDSALYFCASSPRLASYNEQFFGPGTRLTVL.

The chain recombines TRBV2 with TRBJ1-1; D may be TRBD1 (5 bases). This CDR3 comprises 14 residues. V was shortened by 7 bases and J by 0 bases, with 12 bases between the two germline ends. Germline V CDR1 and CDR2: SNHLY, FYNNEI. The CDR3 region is CASKSDTVNTEAFF. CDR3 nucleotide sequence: TGTGCCAGCAAGTCGGACACAGTGAACACTGAAGCTTTCTTT.

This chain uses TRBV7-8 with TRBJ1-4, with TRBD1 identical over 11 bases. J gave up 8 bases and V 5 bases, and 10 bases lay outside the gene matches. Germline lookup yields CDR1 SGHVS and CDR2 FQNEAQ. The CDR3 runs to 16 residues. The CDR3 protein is CASSLFGQGAREKLFF. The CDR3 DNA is TGTGCCAGCAGCCTATTTGGACAGGGGGCGAGAGAAAAACTGTTTTTT.